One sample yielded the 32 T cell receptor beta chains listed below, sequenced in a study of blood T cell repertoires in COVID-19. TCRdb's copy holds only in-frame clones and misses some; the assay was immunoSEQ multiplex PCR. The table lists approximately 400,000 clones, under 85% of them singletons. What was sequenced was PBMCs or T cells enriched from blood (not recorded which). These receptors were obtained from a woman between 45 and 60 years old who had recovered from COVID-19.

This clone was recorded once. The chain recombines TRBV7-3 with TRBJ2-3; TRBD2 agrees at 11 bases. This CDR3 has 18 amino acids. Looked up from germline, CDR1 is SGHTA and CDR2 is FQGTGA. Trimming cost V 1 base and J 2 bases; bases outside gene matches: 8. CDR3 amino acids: CASSLKGGLAVNTDTQYF. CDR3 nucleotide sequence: TGTGCCAGCAGCTTAAAGGGGGGACTAGCGGTAAACACAGATACGCAGTATTTT.

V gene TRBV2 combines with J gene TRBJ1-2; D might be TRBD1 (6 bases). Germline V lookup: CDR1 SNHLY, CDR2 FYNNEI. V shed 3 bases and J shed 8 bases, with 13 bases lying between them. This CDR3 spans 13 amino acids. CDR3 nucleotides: TGTGCCAGCAGTGACACAGGGTTGGGGGGCTACACCTTC. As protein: CASSDTGLGGYTF.

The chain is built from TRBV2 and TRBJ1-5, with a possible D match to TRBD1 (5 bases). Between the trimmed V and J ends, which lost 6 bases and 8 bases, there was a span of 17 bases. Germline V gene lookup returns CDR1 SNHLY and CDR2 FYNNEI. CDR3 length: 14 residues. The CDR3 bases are TGTGCCAGCAGGGAGGGGACTGCCCGGGAGCCCCAGCATTTT. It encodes CASREGTAREPQHF.

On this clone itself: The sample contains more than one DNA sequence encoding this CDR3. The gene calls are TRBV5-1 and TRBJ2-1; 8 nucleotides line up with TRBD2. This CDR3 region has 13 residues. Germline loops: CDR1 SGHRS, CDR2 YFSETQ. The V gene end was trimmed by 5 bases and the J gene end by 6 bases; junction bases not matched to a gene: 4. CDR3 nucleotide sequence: TGCGCCAGCAGTTTAAGCGGGAGCAATGAGCAGTTCTTC. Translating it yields CASSLSGSNEQFF.

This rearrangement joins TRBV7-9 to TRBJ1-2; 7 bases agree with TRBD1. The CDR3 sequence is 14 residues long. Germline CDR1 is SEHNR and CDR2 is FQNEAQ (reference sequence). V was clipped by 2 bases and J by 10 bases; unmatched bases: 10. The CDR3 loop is CASSLTSGQADYTF. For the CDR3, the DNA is TGTGCCAGCAGCTTAACCTCCGGACAGGCTGACTACACCTTC.

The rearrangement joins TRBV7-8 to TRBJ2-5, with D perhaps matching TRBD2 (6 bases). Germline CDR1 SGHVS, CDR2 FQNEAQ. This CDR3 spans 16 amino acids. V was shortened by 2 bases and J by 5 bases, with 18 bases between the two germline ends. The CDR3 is CASSLHVRTTQETQYF. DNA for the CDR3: TGTGCCAGCAGCTTACATGTCAGGACTACCCAGGAGACCCAGTACTTC.

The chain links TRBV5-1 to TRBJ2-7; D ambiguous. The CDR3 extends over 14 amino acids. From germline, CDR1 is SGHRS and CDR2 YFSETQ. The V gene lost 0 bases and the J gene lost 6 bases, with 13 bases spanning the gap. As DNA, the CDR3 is TGCGCCAGCAGCTTGGCGCCCCCTACTCTCGAGCAGTACTTC. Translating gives CASSLAPPTLEQYF.

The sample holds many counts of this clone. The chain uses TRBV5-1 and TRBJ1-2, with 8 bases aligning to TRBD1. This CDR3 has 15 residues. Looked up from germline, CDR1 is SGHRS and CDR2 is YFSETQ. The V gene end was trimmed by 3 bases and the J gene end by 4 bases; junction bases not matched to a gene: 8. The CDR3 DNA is TGCGCCAGCAGCTCCGCCCCGGGACAGGCCTATGGCTACACCTTC. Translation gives CASSSAPGQAYGYTF. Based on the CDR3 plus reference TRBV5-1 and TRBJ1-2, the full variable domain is KAGVTQTPRYLIKTRGQQVTLSCSPISGHRSVSWYQQTPGQGLQFLFEYFSETQRNKGNFPGRFSGRQFSNSRSEMNVSTLELGDSALYLCASSSAPGQAYGYTFGSGTRLTVV.

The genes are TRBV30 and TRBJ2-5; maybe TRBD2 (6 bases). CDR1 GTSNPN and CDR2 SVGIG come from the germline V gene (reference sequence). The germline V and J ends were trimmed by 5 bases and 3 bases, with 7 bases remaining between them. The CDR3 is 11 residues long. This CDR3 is CAWREKETQYF. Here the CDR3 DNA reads TGTGCCTGGCGGGAGAAAGAGACCCAGTACTTC. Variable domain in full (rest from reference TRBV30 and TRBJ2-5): SQTIHQWPATLVQPVGSPLSLECTVEGTSNPNLYWYRQAAGRGLQLLFYSVGIGQISSEVPQNLSASRPQDRQFILSSKKLLLSDSGFYLCAWREKETQYFGPGTRLLVL.

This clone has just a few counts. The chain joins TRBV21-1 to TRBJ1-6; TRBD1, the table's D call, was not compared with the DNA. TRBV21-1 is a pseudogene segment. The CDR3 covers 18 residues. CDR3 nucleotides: TGTGCCAGCAGCAAAGAGGGGGACAGGGGGCAGTTTCATTCACCCCTCCACTTT. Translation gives CASSKEGDRGQFHSPLHF.

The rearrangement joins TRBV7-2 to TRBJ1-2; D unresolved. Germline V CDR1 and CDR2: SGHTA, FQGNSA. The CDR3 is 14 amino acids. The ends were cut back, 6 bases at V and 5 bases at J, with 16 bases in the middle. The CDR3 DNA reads TGTGCCAGCAGTCTCACTTGGACTGGGTATGGCTACACCTTC. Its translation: CASSLTWTGYGYTF. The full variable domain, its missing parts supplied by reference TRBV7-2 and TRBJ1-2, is GAGVSQSPSNKVTEKGKDVELRCDPISGHTALYWYRQSLGQGLEFLIYFQGNSAPDKSGLPSDRFSAERTGGSVSTLTIQRTQQEDSAVYLCASSLTWTGYGYTFGSGTRLTVV.

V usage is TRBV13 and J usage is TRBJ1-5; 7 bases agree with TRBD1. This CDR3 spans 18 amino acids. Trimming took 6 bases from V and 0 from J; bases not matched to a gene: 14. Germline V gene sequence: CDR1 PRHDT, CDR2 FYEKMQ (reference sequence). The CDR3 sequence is CASSWRSDRAYSNQPQHF. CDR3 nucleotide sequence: TGTGCCAGCAGTTGGAGATCAGACAGGGCTTATAGCAATCAGCCCCAGCATTTT.

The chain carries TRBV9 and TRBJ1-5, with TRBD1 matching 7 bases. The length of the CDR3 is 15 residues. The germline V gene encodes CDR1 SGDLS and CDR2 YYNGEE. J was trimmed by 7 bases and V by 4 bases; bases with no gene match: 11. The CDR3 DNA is TGTGCCAGCAGCAAAGAGACAGGGATCAACCAGCCCCAGCATTTT. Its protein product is CASSKETGINQPQHF.

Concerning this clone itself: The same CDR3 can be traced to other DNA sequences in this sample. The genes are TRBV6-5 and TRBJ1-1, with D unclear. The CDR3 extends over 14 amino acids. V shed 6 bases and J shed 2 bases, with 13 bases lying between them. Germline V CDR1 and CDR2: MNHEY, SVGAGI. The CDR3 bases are TGTGCCAGCAGCCCGGGATTGCCTAACACTGAAGCTTTCTTT. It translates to CASSPGLPNTEAFF.

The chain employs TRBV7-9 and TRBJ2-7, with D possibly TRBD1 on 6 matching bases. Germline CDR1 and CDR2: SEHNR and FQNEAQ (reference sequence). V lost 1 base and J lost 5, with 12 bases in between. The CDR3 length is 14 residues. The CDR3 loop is CASSLGGQVNEQYF. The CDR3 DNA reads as TGTGCCAGCAGCTTAGGGGGGCAAGTCAACGAGCAGTACTTC.

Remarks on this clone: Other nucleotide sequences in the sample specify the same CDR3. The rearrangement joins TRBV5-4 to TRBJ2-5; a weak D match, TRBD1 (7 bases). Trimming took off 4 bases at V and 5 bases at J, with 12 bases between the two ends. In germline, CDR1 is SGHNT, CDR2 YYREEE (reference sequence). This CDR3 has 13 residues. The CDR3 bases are TGTGCCAGCAGCCTTTCAGGGGGGGAGACCCAGTACTTC. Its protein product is CASSLSGGETQYF.

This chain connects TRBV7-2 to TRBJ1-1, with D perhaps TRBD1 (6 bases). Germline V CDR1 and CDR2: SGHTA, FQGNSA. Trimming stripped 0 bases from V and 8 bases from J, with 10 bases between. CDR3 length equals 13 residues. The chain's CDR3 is CASSLAGTGEAFF. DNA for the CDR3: TGTGCCAGCAGCTTAGCCGGCACAGGGGAAGCTTTCTTT.

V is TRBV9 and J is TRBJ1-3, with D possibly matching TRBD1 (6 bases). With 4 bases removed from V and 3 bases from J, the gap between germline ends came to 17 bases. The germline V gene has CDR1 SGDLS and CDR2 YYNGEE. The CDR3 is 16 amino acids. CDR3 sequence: CASSPRGGNLGNTIYF. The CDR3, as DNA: TGTGCCAGCAGCCCTAGGGGGGGCAATCTTGGAAACACCATATATTTT.

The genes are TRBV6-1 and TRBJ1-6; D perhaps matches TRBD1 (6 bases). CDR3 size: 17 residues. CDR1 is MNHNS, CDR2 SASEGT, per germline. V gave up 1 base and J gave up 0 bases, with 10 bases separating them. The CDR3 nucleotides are TGTGCCAGCAGTGAAGATGGCAGGGGCTCCTATAATTCACCCCTCCACTTT. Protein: CASSEDGRGSYNSPLHF.

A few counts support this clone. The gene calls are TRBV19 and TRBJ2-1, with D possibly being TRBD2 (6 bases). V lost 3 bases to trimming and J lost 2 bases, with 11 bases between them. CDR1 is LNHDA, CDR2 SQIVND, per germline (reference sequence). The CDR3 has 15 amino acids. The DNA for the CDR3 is TGTGCCAGTAGTATGTATAGCGGAGCCTACAATGAGCAGTTCTTC. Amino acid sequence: CASSMYSGAYNEQFF.

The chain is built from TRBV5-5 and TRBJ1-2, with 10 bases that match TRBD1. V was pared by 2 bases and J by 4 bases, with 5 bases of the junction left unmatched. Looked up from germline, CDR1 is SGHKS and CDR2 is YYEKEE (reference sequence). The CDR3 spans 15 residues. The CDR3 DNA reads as TGTGCCAGCAGCTTACCGGGACAGGGGATCTATGGCTACACCTTC. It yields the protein CASSLPGQGIYGYTF.

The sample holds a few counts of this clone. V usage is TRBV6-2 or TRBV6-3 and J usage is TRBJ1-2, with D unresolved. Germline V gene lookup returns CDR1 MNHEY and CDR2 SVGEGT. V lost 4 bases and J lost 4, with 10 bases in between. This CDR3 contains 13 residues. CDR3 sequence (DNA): TGTGCCAGCAGTTCCTATGGGCGCTATGGCTACACCTTC. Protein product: CASSSYGRYGYTF.

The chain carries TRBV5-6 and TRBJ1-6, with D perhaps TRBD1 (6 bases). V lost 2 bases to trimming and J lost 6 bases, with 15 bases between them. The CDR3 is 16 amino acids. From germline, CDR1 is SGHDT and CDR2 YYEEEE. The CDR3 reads CASSLPTGLGNSPLHF. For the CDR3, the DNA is TGTGCCAGCAGCTTACCAACAGGGCTCGGTAATTCACCCCTCCACTTT.

This CDR3 reads CASSLEPGSPGNTIYF. In nucleotides, the CDR3 is TGCGCCAGCAGCTTGGAGCCGGGGAGTCCTGGAAACACCATATATTTT. This sequence joins TRBV5-1 and TRBJ1-3; D call uncertain. The CDR3 has 16 residues. CDR1 is SGHRS and CDR2 is YFSETQ in the germline V gene. With 0 bases removed from V and 2 bases from J, the gap between germline ends came to 12 bases.

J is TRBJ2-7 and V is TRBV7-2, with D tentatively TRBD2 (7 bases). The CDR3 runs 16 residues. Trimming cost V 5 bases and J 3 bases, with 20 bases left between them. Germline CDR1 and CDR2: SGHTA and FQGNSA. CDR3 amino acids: CASSQGGAQGNYEQYF. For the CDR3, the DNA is TGTGCCAGCAGCCAAGGGGGGGCGCAGGGAAACTACGAGCAGTACTTC.

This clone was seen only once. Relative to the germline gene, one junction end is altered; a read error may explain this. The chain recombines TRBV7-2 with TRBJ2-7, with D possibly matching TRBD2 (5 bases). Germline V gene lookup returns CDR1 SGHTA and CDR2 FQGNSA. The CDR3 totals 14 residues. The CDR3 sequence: CASSLAPSSYEQYF. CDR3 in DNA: TGTGCCAGCAGCCTAGCCCCGAGCTCCTACGAGCAGTACTTC.

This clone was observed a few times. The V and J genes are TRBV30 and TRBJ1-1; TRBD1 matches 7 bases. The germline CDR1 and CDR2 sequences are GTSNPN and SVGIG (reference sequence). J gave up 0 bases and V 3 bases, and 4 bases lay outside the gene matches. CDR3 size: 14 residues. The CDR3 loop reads CAWRTRGVNTEAFF. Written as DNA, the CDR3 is TGTGCCTGGAGGACCAGGGGGGTGAACACTGAAGCTTTCTTT.

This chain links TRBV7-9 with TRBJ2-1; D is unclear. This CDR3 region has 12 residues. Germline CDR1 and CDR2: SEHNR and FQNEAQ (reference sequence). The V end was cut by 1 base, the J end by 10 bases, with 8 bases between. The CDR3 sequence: CASSLGGIEQFF. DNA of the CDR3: TGTGCCAGCAGCTTAGGCGGAATAGAGCAGTTCTTC.

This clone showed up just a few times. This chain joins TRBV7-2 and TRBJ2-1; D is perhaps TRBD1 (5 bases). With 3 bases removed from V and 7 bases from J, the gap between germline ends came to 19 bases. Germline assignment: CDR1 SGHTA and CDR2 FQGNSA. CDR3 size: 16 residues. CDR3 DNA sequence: TGTGCCAGCAGCTTCTCAGGGTTTGGGGCTCGAAATGAGCAGTTCTTC. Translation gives CASSFSGFGARNEQFF.

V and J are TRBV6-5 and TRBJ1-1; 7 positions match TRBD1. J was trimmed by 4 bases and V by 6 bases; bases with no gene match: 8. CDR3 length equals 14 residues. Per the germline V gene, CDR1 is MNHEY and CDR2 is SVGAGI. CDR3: CASRLTGFGTEAFF. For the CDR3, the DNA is TGTGCCAGCAGATTGACAGGGTTTGGCACTGAAGCTTTCTTT.

The CDR3 sequence is CASSPTGDSGNTIYF. CDR3 coding DNA: TGTGCCAGCAGCCCAACAGGGGACTCTGGAAACACCATATATTTT. V is TRBV7-3 and J is TRBJ1-3, with 7 bases matching TRBD1. CDR1 is SGHTA and CDR2 is FQGTGA in the germline V gene. This CDR3 is built from 15 residues. The V segment lost 5 bases and the J segment 0 bases; nucleotides outside the gene matches: 4.

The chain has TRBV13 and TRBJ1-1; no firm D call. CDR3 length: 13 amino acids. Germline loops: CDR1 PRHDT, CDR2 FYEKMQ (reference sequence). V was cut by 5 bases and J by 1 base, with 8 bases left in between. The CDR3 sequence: CASSTRGNTEAFF. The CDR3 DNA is TGTGCCAGCAGCACGCGGGGGAACACTGAAGCTTTCTTT. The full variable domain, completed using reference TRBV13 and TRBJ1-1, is AAGVIQSPRHLIKEKRETATLKCYPIPRHDTVYWYQQGPGQDPQFLISFYEKMQSDKGSIPDRFSAQQFSDYHSELNMSSLELGDSALYFCASSTRGNTEAFFGQGTRLTVV.